This TCR beta chain comes out of a study of blood T cell repertoires in COVID-19 (dated by TCRdb to 2020 to 2021). For the wider study: Samples from collaborators originated in the United States, Italy and Spain and spanned both the acute and convalescent phases of COVID-19. The repertoires were released in a freely available public database intended as a resource for research on the immune response to SARS-CoV-2. Sample metadata almost always included a de-identified subject ID, COVID-19 status, age in years and sex. The material from the prospective study consisted of cDNA or gDNA derived from T cells, B-cell-depleted T cells, or PBMCs. HLA class I and class II types, where available, came from metadata supplied by the sample provider rather than from assay-based typing. Subjects who had been exposed to COVID-19, were actively infected with it, or had recovered from it provided the deeply sampled blood TCRbeta repertoires that made up the dataset. The samples were drawn from the first 160 participants of the ongoing ImmuneRACE study and from some 1,300 subjects provided by 6 global collaborators.

With respect to this clone: Its specific antigen is unknown. Base quality data are lacking; no much larger clone is found one base away.

CDR1 and CDR2 are drawn from the germline V gene: SGDLS, YYNGEE. V is clipped by 3 bases and J by 8 bases, and the sequence between their germline boundaries is 14 bases long. The CDR3 holds 14 amino acids from the cysteine to the phenylalanine. CDR3 DNA is the only sequence kept; it has 42 bases, read in frame from the first base. Collaborating institutions collected whole blood in K2EDTA tubes following their own protocols. For TCRbeta analysis, collaborators shipped samples in one of three forms: frozen whole blood, isolated PBMCs, or DNA extracted from either of those sample types. The immunoSEQ Assay, a bias-controlled multiplex PCR, was used to amplify TCRbeta CDR3 regions from genomic DNA. The original methods were these. The number of nucleated cells in each sample was estimated by amplification of reference gene primers within the assay. Sequence reads were collapsed and filtered to measure the absolute abundance of every unique TCRbeta CDR3 rearrangement. For each sample, productive Simpson clonality was calculated by taking the square root of Simpson's diversity index across productive rearrangements. TCRdb mirrors the immuneACCESS table, restricted to in-frame sequences. Some clones are absent from its copies; in checked studies, under half trace to an unresolved V gene, and the reason for the others is unknown. Clone size and the V and J calls come from that table; the DNA yielded D and trimming. In all, the sample holds 150,000 or so clones, and 70% to 90% of those were seen once. Less than 6.5% of the sample is in the top ten clones.

Results and caveats for the whole study, not just this receptor: How much clinical and demographic metadata was included differed by source and by participant, and the metadata was provided uncurated.

The specimen sequenced was peripheral blood. The chain was built from TRBV9 and TRBJ2-2; the best D guess is TRBD1, with 6 bases matching. This TCR derives from a human donor in a cohort sampled during active COVID-19. The encoded CDR3 is CASSAPLGGGELFF. The nucleotide sequence is given as TGTGCCAGCAGCGCCCCCTTAGGGGGTGGGGAGCTGTTTTTT. Where the CDR3 stops, the reference TRBV9 and TRBJ2-2 genes take over; the full variable domain is DSGVTQTPKHLITATGQRVTLRCSPRSGDLSVYWYQQSLDQGLQFLIQYYNGEERAKGNILERFSAQQFPDLHSELNLSSLELGDSALYFCASSAPLGGGELFFGEGSRLTVL.